A single sample is the source of the 3 T cell receptor beta chains below, sequenced in a study of cytomegalovirus exposure and HLA in healthy donors. The study ran its PCR with 60 Vbeta and 13 Jbeta primers. TCRdb's table, derived via immunoSEQ multiplex PCR, lists solely in-frame clones and lacks some. The sample lists 100,000 to 150,000 clones; 82% were seen once. The sample comprised PBMCs. The receptors come from a boy younger than 18 in good health and CMV-seronegative.

J is TRBJ1-1 and V is TRBV13, with D maybe TRBD1 (5 bases). V was trimmed by 7 bases and J by 1 base, leaving 10 bases between them. From germline, CDR1 is PRHDT and CDR2 FYEKMQ (reference sequence). This CDR3 has 13 residues. CDR3 nucleotide sequence: TGTGCCAGCACCCTAAGGGGGAACACTGAAGCTTTCTTT. It codes for CASTLRGNTEAFF.

This sequence joins TRBV2 and TRBJ2-7, with a weak D call TRBD2 (6 bases). The CDR3 totals 12 residues. V dropped 6 bases and J dropped 7 bases, with 13 bases sitting between them. Germline V gene lookup returns CDR1 SNHLY and CDR2 FYNNEI. The CDR3 DNA reads as TGTGCCAGCAGGGGGGGACCCTTAGAGCAGTACTTC. Protein product: CASRGGPLEQYF.

V is TRBV7-8 and J is TRBJ2-7, with unresolved D. Germline V CDR1 and CDR2: SGHVS, FQNEAQ. Trimming pared 1 base from V and 0 bases from J, leaving 10 bases between. The CDR3 contains 15 residues. CDR3 residues: CASSLGSVISYEQYF. The CDR3 DNA is TGTGCCAGCAGCTTAGGGTCGGTGATCTCCTACGAGCAGTACTTC.